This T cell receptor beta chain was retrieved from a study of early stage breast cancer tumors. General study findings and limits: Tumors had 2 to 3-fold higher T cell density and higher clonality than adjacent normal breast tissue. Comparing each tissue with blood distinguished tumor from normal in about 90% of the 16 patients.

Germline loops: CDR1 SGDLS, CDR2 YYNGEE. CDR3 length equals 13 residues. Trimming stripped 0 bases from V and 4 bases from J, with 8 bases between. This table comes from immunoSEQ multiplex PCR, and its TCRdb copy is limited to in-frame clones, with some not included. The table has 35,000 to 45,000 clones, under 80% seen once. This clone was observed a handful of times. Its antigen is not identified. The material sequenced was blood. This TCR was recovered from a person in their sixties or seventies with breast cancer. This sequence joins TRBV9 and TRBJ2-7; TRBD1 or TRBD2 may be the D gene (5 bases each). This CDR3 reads CASSVAWGYEQYF. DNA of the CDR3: TGTGCCAGCAGCGTAGCTTGGGGGTACGAGCAGTACTTC.